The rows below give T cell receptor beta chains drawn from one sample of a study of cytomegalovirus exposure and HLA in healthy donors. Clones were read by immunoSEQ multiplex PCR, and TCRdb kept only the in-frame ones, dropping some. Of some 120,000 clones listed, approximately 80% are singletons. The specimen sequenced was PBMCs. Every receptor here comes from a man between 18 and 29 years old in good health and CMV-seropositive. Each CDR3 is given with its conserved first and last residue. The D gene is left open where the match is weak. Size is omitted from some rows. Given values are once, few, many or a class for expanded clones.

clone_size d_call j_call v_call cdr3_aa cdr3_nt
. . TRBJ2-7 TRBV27 CASSLTGHLFEQYF TGTGCCAGCAGTCTAACGGGACATCTATTCGAGCAGTACTTC
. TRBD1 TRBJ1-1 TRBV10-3 CAAQGALGDTEAFF TGTGCCGCCCAGGGGGCGCTGGGAGACACTGAAGCTTTCTTT
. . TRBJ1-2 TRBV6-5 CASSQGTERGYTF TGTGCCAGCAGCCAGGGGACCGAGAGGGGCTACACCTTC
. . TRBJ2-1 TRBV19 CASSKQDSLYNEQFF TGTGCCAGTAGTAAACAGGATTCGTTATACAATGAGCAGTTCTTC
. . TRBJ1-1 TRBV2 CASGREAFF TGTGCGTCAGGAAGGGAAGCTTTCTTT
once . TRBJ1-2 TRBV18 CASSPPGRESGYTF TGTGCCAGCTCACCACCGGGCAGGGAAAGTGGCTACACCTTC
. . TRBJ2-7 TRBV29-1 CSVLAEESYEQYF TGCAGCGTTTTAGCAGAGGAATCCTACGAGCAGTACTTC
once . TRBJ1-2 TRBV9 CASSVGLTDSNYGYTF TGTGCCAGCAGCGTTGGGCTGACAGATTCGAACTATGGCTACACCTTC
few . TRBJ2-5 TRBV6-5 CASSYSVTGQETQYF TGTGCCAGCAGTTACTCAGTAACGGGACAAGAGACCCAGTACTTC
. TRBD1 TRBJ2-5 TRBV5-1 CASHQTGAETQYF TGCGCCAGCCACCAGACAGGGGCGGAGACCCAGTACTTC
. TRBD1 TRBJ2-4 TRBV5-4 CASSREQGTKNIQYF TGTGCCAGCAGCCGAGAACAGGGGACCAAAAACATTCAGTACTTC
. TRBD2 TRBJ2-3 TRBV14 CASSQFRGGGSTDTQYF TGTGCCAGCAGCCAATTTCGCGGGGGAGGTAGCACAGATACGCAGTATTTT
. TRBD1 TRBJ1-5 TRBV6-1 CASSPWDSLQPQHF TGTGCCAGCAGTCCCTGGGACAGCTTACAGCCCCAGCATTTT
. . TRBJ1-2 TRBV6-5 CASSYSVRPEGYTF TGTGCCAGCAGTTACTCGGTCCGGCCGGAGGGCTACACCTTC
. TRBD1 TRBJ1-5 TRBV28 CASNPGGENQPQHF TGTGCCAGCAATCCAGGGGGCGAAAATCAGCCCCAGCATTTT
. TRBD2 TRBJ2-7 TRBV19 CASSIAGGAYEQYF TGTGCCAGTAGTATAGCGGGAGGCGCCTACGAGCAGTACTTC
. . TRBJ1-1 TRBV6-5 CASSFRGTNTEAFF TGTGCCAGCAGTTTCAGGGGCACTAACACTGAAGCTTTCTTT
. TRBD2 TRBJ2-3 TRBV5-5 CASSLELAGGLGTQYF TGTGCCAGCAGCTTGGAGCTAGCGGGGGGACTAGGTACGCAGTATTTT
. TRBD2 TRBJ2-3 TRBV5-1 CASSLGGSYGTDTQYF TGCGCCAGCAGCTTGGGCGGGAGTTACGGCACAGATACGCAGTATTTT
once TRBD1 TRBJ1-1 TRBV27 CASSVGQANTEAFF TGTGCCAGCAGTGTGGGACAGGCTAACACTGAAGCTTTCTTT
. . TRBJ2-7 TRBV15 CATSSRLSYEQYF TGTGCCACCAGCAGTCGTCTCTCCTACGAGCAGTACTTC
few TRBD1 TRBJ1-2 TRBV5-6 CASSRVDRGHTF TGTGCCAGCAGCAGAGTGGACAGGGGGCACACCTTC
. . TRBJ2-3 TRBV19 CASSIETGSTDTQYF TGTGCCAGTAGTATCGAAACGGGAAGCACAGATACGCAGTATTTT
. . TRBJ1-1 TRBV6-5 CASRRGRFNTEAFF TGTGCCAGCAGAAGGGGAAGGTTTAACACTGAAGCTTTCTTT
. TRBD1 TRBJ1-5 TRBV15 CATSRWTGGLQQPQHF TGTGCCACCAGCAGGTGGACAGGGGGCCTCCAGCAGCCCCAGCATTTT
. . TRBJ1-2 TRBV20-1 CSAEDFDGYTF TGCAGTGCTGAAGACTTTGATGGCTACACCTTC
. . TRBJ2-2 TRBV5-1 CASSTGLGFSGELFF TGCGCCAGCAGCACGGGACTGGGCTTTTCCGGGGAGCTGTTTTTT
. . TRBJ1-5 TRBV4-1 CASSSEGEIGNQPQHF TGCGCCAGCAGTTCCGAGGGTGAGATAGGCAATCAGCCCCAGCATTTT
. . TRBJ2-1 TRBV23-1 CASSQSFPYNEQFF TGCGCCAGCAGTCAATCGTTCCCGTACAATGAGCAGTTCTTC
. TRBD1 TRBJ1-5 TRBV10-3 CAISESSGQGGGSNQPQHF TGTGCCATCAGTGAGTCGTCGGGACAGGGGGGGGGTAGCAATCAGCCCCAGCATTTT
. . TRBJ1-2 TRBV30 CAWSVYGEGGHGYTF TGTGCCTGGAGTGTATACGGGGAAGGAGGGCATGGCTACACCTTC
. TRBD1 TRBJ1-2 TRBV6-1 CASSTGGNGYTF TGTGCCAGCAGTACAGGGGGCAATGGCTACACCTTC
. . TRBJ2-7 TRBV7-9 CASSLGVLSYEQYF TGTGCCAGCAGCTTAGGCGTACTATCCTACGAGCAGTACTTC
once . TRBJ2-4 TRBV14 CASSQDFTVKNIQYF TGTGCCAGCAGCCAAGATTTTACAGTCAAAAACATTCAGTACTTC
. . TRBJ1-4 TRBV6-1 CASWNYGGYDEKLFF TGTGCCAGCTGGAATTACGGGGGTTATGATGAAAAACTGTTTTTT
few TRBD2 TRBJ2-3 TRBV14 CASSQVIAGGPVDTQYF TGTGCCAGCAGCCAAGTAATAGCGGGAGGGCCGGTAGATACGCAGTATTTT
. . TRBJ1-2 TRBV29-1 CSVVGWDYGYTF TGCAGCGTTGTCGGGTGGGACTATGGCTACACCTTC
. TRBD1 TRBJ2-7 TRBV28 CASSLTGVGYEQYF TGTGCCAGCAGTCTTACAGGGGTTGGGTACGAGCAGTACTTC
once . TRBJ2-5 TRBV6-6 CASRTNRERLEETQYF TGTGCCAGCAGGACGAACAGGGAGCGGCTGGAAGAGACCCAGTACTTC
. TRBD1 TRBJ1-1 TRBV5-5 CASRKGQEGLLPEAFF TGTGCCAGCAGAAAAGGACAGGAGGGCCTTTTACCTGAAGCTTTCTTT
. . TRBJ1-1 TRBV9 CASSVSGNTEAFF TGTGCCAGCAGCGTCTCGGGGAACACTGAAGCTTTCTTT
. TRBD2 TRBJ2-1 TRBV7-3 CASSKLWRELGNEQFF TGTGCCAGCAGCAAATTGTGGCGGGAGTTGGGCAATGAGCAGTTCTTC
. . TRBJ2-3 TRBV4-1 CASSQPLSRSTDTQYF TGCGCCAGCAGCCAGCCACTTAGCCGTAGCACAGATACGCAGTATTTT
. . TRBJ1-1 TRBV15 CATSGGQRNTEAFF TGTGCCACCAGCGGAGGACAGAGGAACACTGAAGCTTTCTTT
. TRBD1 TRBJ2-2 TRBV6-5 CASSWGQPNTGELFF TGTGCCAGCAGCTGGGGACAGCCGAACACCGGGGAGCTGTTTTTT
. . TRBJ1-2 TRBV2 CASSRDSNYGYTF TGTGCCAGCAGTCGGGACTCTAACTATGGCTACACCTTC
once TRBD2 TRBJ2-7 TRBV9 CASSVASGGYYEQYF TGTGCCAGCAGCGTAGCTAGCGGGGGTTACTACGAGCAGTACTTC
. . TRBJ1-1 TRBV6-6 CASTSGPQSEHTEAFF TGTGCCAGCACCTCTGGCCCGCAATCTGAACACACTGAAGCTTTCTTT
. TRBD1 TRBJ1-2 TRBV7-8 CASSSGQGNYGYTF TGTGCCAGCAGCTCTGGACAGGGCAACTATGGCTACACCTTC
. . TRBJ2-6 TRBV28 CASSLTLALGANGLTF TGTGCCAGCAGCCTAACCTTGGCGTTGGGGGCCAACGGCCTGACTTTC